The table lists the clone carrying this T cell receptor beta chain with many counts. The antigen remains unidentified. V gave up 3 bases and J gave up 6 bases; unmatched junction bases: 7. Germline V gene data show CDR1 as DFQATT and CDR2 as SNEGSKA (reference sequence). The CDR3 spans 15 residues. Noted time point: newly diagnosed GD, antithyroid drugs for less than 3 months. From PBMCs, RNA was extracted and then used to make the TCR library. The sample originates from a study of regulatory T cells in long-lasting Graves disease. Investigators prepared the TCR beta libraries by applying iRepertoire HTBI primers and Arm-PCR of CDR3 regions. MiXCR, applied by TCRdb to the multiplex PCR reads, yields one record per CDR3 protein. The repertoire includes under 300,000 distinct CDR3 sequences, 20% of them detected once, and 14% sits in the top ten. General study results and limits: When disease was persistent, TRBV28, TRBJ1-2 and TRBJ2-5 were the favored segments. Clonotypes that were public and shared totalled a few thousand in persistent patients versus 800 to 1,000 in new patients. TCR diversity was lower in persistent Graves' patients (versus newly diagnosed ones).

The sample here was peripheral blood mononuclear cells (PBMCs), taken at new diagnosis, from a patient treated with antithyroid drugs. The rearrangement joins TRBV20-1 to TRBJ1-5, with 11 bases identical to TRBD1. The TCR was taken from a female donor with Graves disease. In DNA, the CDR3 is TGCAGTGCTAGCCCCGGACAGGGGGCGGTTCAGCCCCAGCATTTT. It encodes CSASPGQGAVQPQHF.